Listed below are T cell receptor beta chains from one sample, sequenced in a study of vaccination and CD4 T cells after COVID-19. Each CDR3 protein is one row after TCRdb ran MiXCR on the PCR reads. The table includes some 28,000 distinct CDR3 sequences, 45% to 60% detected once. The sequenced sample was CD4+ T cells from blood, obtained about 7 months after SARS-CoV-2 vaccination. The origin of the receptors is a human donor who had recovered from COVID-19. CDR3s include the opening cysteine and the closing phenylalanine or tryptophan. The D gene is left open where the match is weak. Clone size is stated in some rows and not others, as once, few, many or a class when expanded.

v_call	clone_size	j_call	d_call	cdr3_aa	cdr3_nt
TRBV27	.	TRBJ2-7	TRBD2	CASSRAGGSYEQYF	TGTGCCAGCAGCCGAGCGGGAGGGTCCTACGAGCAGTACTTC
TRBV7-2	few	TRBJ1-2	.	CASSLAQGGGYTF	TGTGCCAGCAGCTTAGCCCAGGGAGGTGGCTACACCTTC
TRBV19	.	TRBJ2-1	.	CASSMVGKPYNEQFF	TGTGCCAGTAGTATGGTGGGGAAGCCCTACAATGAGCAGTTCTTC
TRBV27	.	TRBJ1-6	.	CASSVECSYNSPLHF	TGTGCCAGCAGTGTGGAGTGCTCCTATAATTCACCCCTCCACTTT
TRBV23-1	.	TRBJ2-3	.	CASSLGGDTQYF	TGCGCCAGCAGCCTGGGCGGCGATACGCAGTATTTT
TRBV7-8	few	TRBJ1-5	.	CASSLIWAGGQPQHF	TGTGCCAGCAGCTTAATCTGGGCAGGAGGTCAGCCCCAGCATTTT
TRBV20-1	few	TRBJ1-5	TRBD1	CSAGGQGDQPQHF	TGCAGTGCGGGAGGACAGGGAGATCAGCCCCAGCATTTT
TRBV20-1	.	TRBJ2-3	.	CSAGPEPHPTQYF	TGCAGTGCGGGGCCGGAACCCCACCCTACGCAGTATTTT
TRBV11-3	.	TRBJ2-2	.	CASSFTSGGELFF	TGTGCCAGCAGCTTCACGTCAGGAGGGGAGCTGTTTTTT
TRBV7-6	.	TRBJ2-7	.	CASSLDYATYEQYF	TGTGCCAGCAGCTTAGATTACGCGACCTACGAGCAGTACTTC
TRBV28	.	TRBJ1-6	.	CASNRFLSYNSPLHF	TGTGCCAGCAATCGCTTCCTCTCCTATAATTCACCCCTCCACTTT
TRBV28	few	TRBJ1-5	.	CASSANQPQHF	TGTGCCAGCAGTGCTAATCAGCCCCAGCATTTT
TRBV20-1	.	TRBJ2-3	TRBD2	CSARNLERGADTQYF	TGCAGTGCTAGAAACTTGGAGCGGGGGGCAGATACGCAGTATTTT
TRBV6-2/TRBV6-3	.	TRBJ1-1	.	CASSYSRGNTEAFF	TGTGCCAGCAGTTACAGCAGGGGGAACACTGAAGCTTTCTTT
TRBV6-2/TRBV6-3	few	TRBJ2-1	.	CASSTRGPSYNEQFF	TGTGCCAGCAGTACCCGCGGGCCATCCTACAATGAGCAGTTCTTC
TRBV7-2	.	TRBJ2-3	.	CASSLEVPDTQYF	TGTGCCAGCAGCTTAGAAGTGCCAGATACGCAGTATTTT
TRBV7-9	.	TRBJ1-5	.	CASSFWDQPQHF	TGTGCCAGCAGCTTCTGGGATCAGCCCCAGCATTTT
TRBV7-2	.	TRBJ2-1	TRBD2	CASSRGDEQFF	TGTGCCAGCAGCCGGGGGGATGAGCAGTTCTTC
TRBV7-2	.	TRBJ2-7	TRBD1	CASSTRARQGAGEQYF	TGTGCCAGCAGCACCCGAGCCCGACAGGGGGCGGGCGAGCAGTACTTC
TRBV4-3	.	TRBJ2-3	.	CASSQDVVGSTDTQYF	TGCGCCAGCAGCCAAGACGTGGTCGGTAGCACAGATACGCAGTATTTT
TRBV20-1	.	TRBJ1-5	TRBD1	CSATLSGTGSNQPQHF	TGCAGTGCTACCCTATCTGGGACAGGGAGCAATCAGCCCCAGCATTTT
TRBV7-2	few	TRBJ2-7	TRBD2	CASSLMAGEIYEQYF	TGTGCCAGCAGCTTAATGGCGGGAGAGATCTACGAGCAGTACTTC
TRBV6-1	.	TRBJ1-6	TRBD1	CASSPRDRDSPLHF	TGTGCCAGCAGTCCCCGGGACAGAGATTCACCCCTCCACTTT
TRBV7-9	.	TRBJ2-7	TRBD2	CASSSTILAQIYEQYF	TGTGCCAGCAGCTCAACGATACTAGCGCAAATCTACGAGCAGTACTTC
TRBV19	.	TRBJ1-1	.	CASSIGWGTEAFF	TGTGCCAGTAGTATAGGATGGGGAACTGAAGCTTTCTTT
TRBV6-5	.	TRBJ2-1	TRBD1	CASSYSGTGQNEQFF	TGTGCCAGCAGTTACTCCGGGACAGGTCAGAATGAGCAGTTCTTC
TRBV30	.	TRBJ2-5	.	CAWSQQQETQYF	TGTGCCTGGAGTCAGCAACAAGAGACCCAGTACTTC
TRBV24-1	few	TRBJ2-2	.	CATSESPGIPNTGELFF	TGTGCCACCAGTGAGTCTCCAGGGATCCCTAACACCGGGGAGCTGTTTTTT
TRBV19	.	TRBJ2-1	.	CASSIGLGNEQFF	TGTGCCAGTAGTATAGGATTGGGAAATGAGCAGTTCTTC
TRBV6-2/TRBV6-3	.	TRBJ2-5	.	CASSLGLARETQYF	TGTGCCAGCAGTTTGGGGCTAGCCCGTGAGACCCAGTACTTC
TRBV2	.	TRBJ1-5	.	CASSLQGSNQPQHF	TGTGCCAGCAGCCTTCAGGGGAGCAATCAGCCCCAGCATTTT
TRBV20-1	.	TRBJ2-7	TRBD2	CSAPRLAGDYEQYF	TGCAGTGCCCCCAGACTAGCGGGAGACTACGAGCAGTACTTC
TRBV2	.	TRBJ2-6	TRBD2	CASSDWIVAGVGANVLTF	TGTGCCAGCAGTGATTGGATAGTAGCGGGAGTTGGGGCCAACGTCCTGACTTTC
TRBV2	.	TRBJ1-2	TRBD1	CASSQGGTVGYTF	TGTGCCAGCAGCCAAGGGGGGACAGTGGGCTACACCTTC
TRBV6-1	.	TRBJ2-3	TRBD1	CASRGTGGADTQYF	TGTGCCAGCAGGGGGACAGGGGGGGCAGATACGCAGTATTTT
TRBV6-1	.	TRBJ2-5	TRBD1	CASSPIGGRETQYF	TGTGCCAGCAGCCCGATAGGGGGCAGGGAGACCCAGTACTTC
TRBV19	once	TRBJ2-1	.	CASSMGRLGEQFF	TGTGCCAGTAGTATGGGCCGCCTTGGGGAGCAGTTCTTC
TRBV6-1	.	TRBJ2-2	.	CASSTTASTGEPFF	TGTGCCAGCAGCACGACAGCCTCTACCGGGGAGCCGTTTTTT
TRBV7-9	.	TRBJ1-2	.	CASSPARRLSSNYGYTF	TGTGCCAGCAGCCCGGCGAGGAGGTTGTCCTCTAACTATGGCTACACCTTC
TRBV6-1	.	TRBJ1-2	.	CASTRALRHPYGYTF	TGTGCCAGCACCAGGGCCCTCCGACACCCCTATGGCTACACCTTC
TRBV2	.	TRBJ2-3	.	CASSVRDTDTQYF	TGTGCCAGCTCTGTACGGGACACAGATACGCAGTATTTT
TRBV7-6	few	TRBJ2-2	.	CASSFGTTGELFF	TGTGCCAGCAGCTTCGGGACGACCGGGGAGCTGTTTTTT
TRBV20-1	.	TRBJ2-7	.	CSARGASLHEQYF	TGCAGTGCTAGAGGGGCTAGCTTACACGAGCAGTACTTC
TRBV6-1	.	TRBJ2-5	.	CASSAETAQETQYF	TGTGCCAGCAGTGCGGAGACAGCTCAAGAGACCCAGTACTTC
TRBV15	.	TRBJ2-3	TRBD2	CATSTAGSWQYF	TGTGCCACCAGCACAGCGGGAAGTTGGCAGTATTTT
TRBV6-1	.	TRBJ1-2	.	CASSEAMENTNYGYTF	TGTGCCAGCAGTGAAGCTATGGAGAATACGAACTATGGCTACACCTTC
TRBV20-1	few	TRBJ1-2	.	CSARQGFPTGYTF	TGCAGTGCTAGACAGGGGTTCCCGACCGGCTACACCTTC
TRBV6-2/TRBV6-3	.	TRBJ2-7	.	CASGRGRSEQYF	TGTGCCAGCGGGCGCGGTCGGAGCGAGCAGTACTTC
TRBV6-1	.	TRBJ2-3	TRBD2	CASSQSRGADTQYF	TGTGCCAGCAGCCAATCCCGGGGGGCAGATACGCAGTATTTT
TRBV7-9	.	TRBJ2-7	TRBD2	CASSSSGSSYEQYF	TGTGCCAGCAGCTCCAGCGGGAGCTCCTACGAGCAGTACTTC
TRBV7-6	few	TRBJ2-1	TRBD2	CASSLARVGGPRNEQFF	TGTGCCAGCAGCTTAGCGCGGGTGGGAGGGCCTAGGAATGAGCAGTTCTTC
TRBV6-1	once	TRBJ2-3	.	CASRRNAADTQYF	TGTGCCAGCAGGCGGAATGCGGCAGATACGCAGTATTTT
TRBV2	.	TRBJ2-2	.	CASRTGTTTGELFF	TGTGCCAGCAGAACCGGGACAACTACCGGGGAGCTGTTTTTT
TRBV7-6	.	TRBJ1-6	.	CASSLAGQRNSPLHF	TGTGCCAGCAGCTTAGCCGGACAGAGGAATTCACCCCTCCACTTT